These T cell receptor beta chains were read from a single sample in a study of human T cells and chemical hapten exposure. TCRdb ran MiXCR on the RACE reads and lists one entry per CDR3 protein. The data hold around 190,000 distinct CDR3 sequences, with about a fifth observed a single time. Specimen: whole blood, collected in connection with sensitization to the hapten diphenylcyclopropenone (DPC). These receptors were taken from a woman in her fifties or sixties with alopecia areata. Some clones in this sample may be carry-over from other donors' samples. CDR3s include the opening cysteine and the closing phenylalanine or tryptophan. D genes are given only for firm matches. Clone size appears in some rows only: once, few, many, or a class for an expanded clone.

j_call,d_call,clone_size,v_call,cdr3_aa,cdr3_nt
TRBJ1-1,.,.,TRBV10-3,CAIRSTVPNTEAFF,TGTGCCATCAGAAGCACAGTGCCGAACACTGAAGCTTTCTTT
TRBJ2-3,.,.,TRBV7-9,CATGRTDTQYF,TGTGCCACAGGACGCACAGATACGCAGTATTTT
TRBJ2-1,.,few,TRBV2,CASRLGLDNEQFF,TGTGCCAGCAGGCTTGGACTTGACAATGAGCAGTTCTTC
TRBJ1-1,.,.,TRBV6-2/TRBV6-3,CASRVGQYTEAFF,TGTGCCAGCAGAGTGGGACAATACACTGAAGCTTTCTTT
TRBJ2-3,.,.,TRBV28,CASSRGQSLSTDTQYF,TGTGCCAGCAGTCGCGGCCAGAGCCTTAGCACAGATACGCAGTATTTT
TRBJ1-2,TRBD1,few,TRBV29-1,CSVWTGDGYTF,TGCAGCGTCTGGACAGGGGACGGCTACACCTTC
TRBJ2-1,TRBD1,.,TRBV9,CASSVVDRGRLEQFF,TGTGCCAGCAGCGTAGTGGACAGGGGGCGCCTTGAGCAGTTCTTC
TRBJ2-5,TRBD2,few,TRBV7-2,CASSLGGGDETQYF,TGTGCCAGCAGCTTAGGCGGGGGAGATGAGACCCAGTACTTC
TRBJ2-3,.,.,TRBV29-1,CSVEADTQYF,TGCAGCGTTGAAGCGGATACGCAGTATTTT
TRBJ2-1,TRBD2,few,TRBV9,CASSPHLTRTSGRSSYNEQFF,TGTGCCAGCAGCCCGCATCTAACTCGGACTAGCGGGAGGTCATCCTACAATGAGCAGTTCTTC
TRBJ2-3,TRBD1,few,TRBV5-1,CASWSLRGQPEGTDTQYF,TGCGCCAGCTGGTCGCTGAGGGGACAGCCGGAAGGCACAGATACGCAGTATTTT
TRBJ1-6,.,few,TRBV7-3,CASSLTSAGGSPLHF,TGTGCCAGCAGCTTAACGTCAGCTGGGGGTTCACCCCTCCACTTT
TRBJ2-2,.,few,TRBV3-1,CASSQEASTGELFF,TGTGCCAGCAGCCAAGAGGCGAGCACCGGGGAGCTGTTTTTT
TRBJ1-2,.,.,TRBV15,CATSRVIGAGTNYGYTF,TGTGCCACCAGCAGAGTCATTGGGGCAGGGACTAACTATGGCTACACCTTC
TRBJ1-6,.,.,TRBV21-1,CASVGAGQSPLHF,TGTGCCAGCGTTGGGGCAGGGCAATCACCCCTCCACTTT
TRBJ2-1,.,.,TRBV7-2,CASSPFNRLNEQFF,TGTGCCAGCAGCCCCTTCAACCGTCTCAATGAGCAGTTCTTC
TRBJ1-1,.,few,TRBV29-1,CSVIRQQSTEAFF,TGCAGCGTGATTAGACAGCAGAGCACTGAAGCTTTCTTT
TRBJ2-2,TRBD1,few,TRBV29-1,CSVETGTIGELFF,TGCAGCGTTGAGACAGGGACAATAGGGGAGCTGTTTTTT
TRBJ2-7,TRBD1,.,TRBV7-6,CASSPGTVASYEQYF,TGTGCCAGCAGCCCAGGGACAGTGGCCTCCTACGAGCAGTACTTC
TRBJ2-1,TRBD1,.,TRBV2,CASTGNRGINEQFF,TGTGCCAGCACCGGAAACAGGGGAATAAACGAGCAGTTCTTC
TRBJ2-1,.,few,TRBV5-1,CASSYARNEQFF,TGCGCCAGCAGTTATGCTAGAAATGAGCAGTTCTTC
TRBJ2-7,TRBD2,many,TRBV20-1,CSRQGGLGEQYF,TGCAGTCGGCAGGGAGGGCTTGGCGAGCAGTACTTC
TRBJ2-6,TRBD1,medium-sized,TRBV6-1,CASGQASSGANVLTF,TGTGCCAGCGGACAGGCATCCTCTGGGGCCAACGTCCTGACTTTC
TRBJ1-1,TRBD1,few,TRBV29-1,CSVEVTGATEAEAFF,TGCAGCGTTGAAGTAACAGGGGCGACGGAGGCTGAAGCTTTCTTT
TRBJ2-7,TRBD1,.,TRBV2,CASRWDSRQQYF,TGTGCCAGCAGGTGGGACAGTCGGCAGCAGTACTTC
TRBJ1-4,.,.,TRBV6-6,CASSYPPDKGWEKLFF,TGTGCCAGCAGTTATCCCCCCGACAAAGGTTGGGAAAAACTGTTTTTT
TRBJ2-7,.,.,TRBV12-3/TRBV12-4,CASSPGPHWHEQYF,TGTGCCAGCAGCCCAGGCCCTCATTGGCACGAGCAGTACTTC
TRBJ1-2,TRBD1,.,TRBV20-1,CSARTGAWGYTF,TGCAGTGCTAGAACAGGGGCTTGGGGCTACACCTTC
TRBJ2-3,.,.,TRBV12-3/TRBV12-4,CASSPLGADTQYF,TGTGCCAGCAGTCCCCTCGGGGCAGATACGCAGTATTTT
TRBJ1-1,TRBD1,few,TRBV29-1,CSVAPGQGFTEAFF,TGCAGCGTTGCCCCGGGACAGGGGTTCACTGAAGCTTTCTTT
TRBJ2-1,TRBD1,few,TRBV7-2,CASSLRPTGTGQFF,TGTGCCAGCAGCTTACGCCCCACCGGGACAGGGCAGTTCTTC
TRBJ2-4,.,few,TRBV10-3,CAISERQGGDIQYF,TGTGCCATCAGTGAGAGGCAGGGTGGGGACATTCAGTACTTC
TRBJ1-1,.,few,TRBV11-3,CASSLGASIPNTEAFF,TGTGCCAGCAGCTTAGGGGCATCCATCCCGAACACTGAAGCTTTCTTT
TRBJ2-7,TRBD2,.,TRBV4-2,CASSQLLAASYEQYF,TGTGCCAGCAGCCAGTTACTAGCGGCGTCCTACGAGCAGTACTTC
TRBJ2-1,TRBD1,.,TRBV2,CASKATGVDEQFF,TGTGCCAGCAAGGCGACAGGGGTTGATGAGCAGTTCTTC
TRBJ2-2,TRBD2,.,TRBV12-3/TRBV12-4,CASNRFETSPAGELFF,TGTGCCAGCAATCGATTCGAGACTAGCCCAGCCGGGGAGCTGTTTTTT
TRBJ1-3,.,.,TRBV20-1,CSARGQLGNTIYF,TGCAGTGCCCGAGGACAGCTCGGAAACACCATATATTTT
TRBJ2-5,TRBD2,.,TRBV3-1,CASSFTSGGQETQYF,TGTGCCAGCAGCTTTACTAGCGGGGGCCAAGAGACCCAGTACTTC
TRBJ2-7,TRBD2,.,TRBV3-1,CASSQVRLRAGVPYEQYF,TGTGCCAGCAGCCAAGTCAGGTTAAGAGCGGGAGTTCCCTACGAGCAGTACTTC
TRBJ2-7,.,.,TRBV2,CASSEPLGMPYEQYF,TGTGCCAGCAGTGAACCTCTCGGAATGCCCTACGAGCAGTACTTC
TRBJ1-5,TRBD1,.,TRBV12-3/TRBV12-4,CASKGAEQPQHF,TGTGCCAGTAAGGGGGCGGAACAGCCCCAGCATTTT